This T cell receptor (beta chain) is drawn from a study of shared clonotypes between healthy human individuals. General observations from the study: Of the naive CD4 clonotypes, roughly 5.5% were shared across several donors.

Measured with immunoSEQ multiplex PCR; TCRdb has only the in-frame clones, and not every one. Among more than 2 million clones listed, 80% to 95% were seen once. The CDR3 contains 15 residues. V gave up 0 bases and J gave up 7 bases, with 12 bases separating them. Germline lookup yields CDR1 SEHNR and CDR2 FQNEAQ (reference sequence). A word on this clone: Antigen: not known.

CD45RO-negative, CCR7-selected cells formed the naive CD8 fraction, which excluded terminally differentiated effector memory CD45RA+ cells. Sequenced: naive CD8+ T cells from PBMCs. The receptor was isolated from a young man in good health. Some clones in this sample may be carry-over from other donors' samples. The chain carries TRBV7-9 and TRBJ1-4; D ambiguous. The CDR3 loop reads CASSLALVGTEKLFF. The CDR3 DNA reads TGTGCCAGCAGCTTAGCGTTGGTCGGCACTGAAAAACTGTTTTTT. The full variable domain, with the rest looked up from reference TRBV7-9 and TRBJ1-4, is DTGVSQNPRHKITKRGQNVTFRCDPISEHNRLYWYRQTLGQGPEFLTYFQNEAQLEKSRLLSDRFSAERPKGSFSTLEIQRTEQGDSAMYLCASSLALVGTEKLFFGSGTQLSVL.